This T cell receptor beta chain was found in a study of blood T cell repertoires in COVID-19 (TCRdb year 2020). In terms of the full investigation: Samples from collaborators originated in the United States, Italy and Spain and spanned both the acute and convalescent phases of COVID-19. The prospective study material was composed of cDNA or gDNA derived from T cells, B-cell-depleted T cells, or PBMCs. Subjects who had been exposed to COVID-19, were actively infected with it, or had recovered from it provided the deeply sampled blood TCRbeta repertoires that made up the dataset. The repertoires were made available in a free public database intended to serve as a resource for research on the immune response to SARS-CoV-2. Samples came from the ongoing ImmuneRACE study (first 160 participants) plus 1,254 subjects from 6 global collaborators. Sample metadata almost always included a de-identified subject ID, COVID-19 status, age in years and sex. Where available, HLA class I and class II types were taken from metadata supplied by the sample provider and were not determined by assay-based typing. Findings and caveats that apply to the study as a whole: The quantity of clinical and demographic metadata differed by source and by participant and was supplied without curation.

TCRbeta CDR3 regions were amplified from genomic DNA using the immunoSEQ Assay, a bias-controlled multiplex PCR. The source study handled its data this way. Within the assay, amplification of reference gene primers was used to estimate how many nucleated cells each sample contained. To quantify the absolute abundance of each unique TCRbeta CDR3 rearrangement, sequence reads were collapsed and filtered. For each sample, productive Simpson clonality was calculated as the square root of Simpson's diversity index across productive rearrangements. TCRdb holds this immuneACCESS table with in-frame rearrangements only. Some clones are missing; in checked studies, unresolved V genes explain under half, and the rest has no known cause. That table supplies the V and J calls and clone size; D and trimming were determined from the DNA. Counted in this sample were 150,000 to 200,000 clones; more than 85% of them appeared once. Roughly 7.3% of the sample is taken by the ten largest.

The collaborating institutions used their own protocols to collect whole blood in K2EDTA tubes. Collaborator samples were shipped for TCRbeta analysis as frozen whole blood, isolated PBMCs, or DNA extracted from either sample type. As for this clone: Its antigen remains undetermined. The sample holds no much larger clone one base away, and base qualities are not on file.

Looking up the germline V gene yields CDR1 SGHNT and CDR2 YENEEA. Trimming at the junction amounts to 1 base on V and 6 bases on J, and the germline ends lie 7 bases apart. The CDR3, cysteine through phenylalanine, is 13 amino acids long. The CDR3 DNA has 39 bases and is translated from base 1. Recombination connected TRBV11-3 to TRBJ1-5, with the identity of the D gene unclear. Sequenced: peripheral blood. The sequence was obtained from a woman aged 80 or over in a cohort sampled during active or convalescent COVID-19. The DNA reads TGTGCCAGCAGCTTAGGACTCGCTCAGCCCCAGCATTTT. Protein translation: CASSLGLAQPQHF.